The 18 T cell receptor beta chains below were found in one sample sequenced in a study of control samples from healthy donors and cancer patients. Measured with immunoSEQ multiplex PCR; TCRdb has only the in-frame clones, and not every one. This table holds roughly 20,000 clones, less than 90% found once. Sequencing was done on a sample of PBMCs. All receptors come from a man between 60 and 70 years old with colorectal cancer.

The chain uses TRBV2 and TRBJ1-6, with D hard to call. The CDR3 consists of 14 residues. V was shortened by 5 bases and J by 10 bases, with 15 bases between the two germline ends. Germline V gene data show CDR1 as SNHLY and CDR2 as FYNNEI. As DNA, the CDR3 is TGTGCCAGCAGTAATTTGGAAGGCCGGTCACCCCTCCACTTT. It translates to CASSNLEGRSPLHF.

In DNA, the CDR3 is TGTGCCAGCAGCCAAGGGGTTCGCTCTGGGGCCAACGTCCTGACTTTC. The encoded protein is CASSQGVRSGANVLTF. The chain employs TRBV3-1 (or the pseudogene TRBV3-2) and TRBJ2-6; D unresolved. The V end lost 1 base, the J end lost 0 bases, and 7 bases lay between the germline ends. The CDR3 extends over 16 amino acids. Germline CDR1 LGHDT, CDR2 YNNKEL (reference sequence).

The chain carries TRBV3-1 (or the pseudogene TRBV3-2) and TRBJ1-2; D gene ambiguous. Germline assignment: CDR1 LGHDT and CDR2 YNNKEL (reference sequence). The CDR3 is made up of 13 amino acids. V was cut by 6 bases and J by 2 bases, with 10 bases left in between. CDR3 residues: CASRNPSNYGYTF. DNA for the CDR3: TGTGCCAGCAGAAACCCCTCAAACTATGGCTACACCTTC.

The chain is built from TRBV5-1 and TRBJ1-2; the D gene is possibly TRBD1 (5 bases). This CDR3 contains 13 residues. CDR1 and CDR2 (germline): SGHRS, YFSETQ. The V and J ends lost 0 bases and 3 bases respectively, with 6 bases between them. Here the CDR3 reads CASSLEGYYGYTF. As DNA, the CDR3 is TGCGCCAGCAGCTTGGAGGGGTACTATGGCTACACCTTC.

The genes are TRBV10-3 and TRBJ2-1, with D possibly matching TRBD1 (6 bases). The CDR3 is made up of 14 amino acids. CDR1 and CDR2 (germline): ENHRY, SYGVKD. With 3 bases removed from V and 4 bases from J, the gap between germline ends came to 10 bases. CDR3 sequence: CAISDTGSYNEQFF. As DNA, the CDR3 is TGTGCCATCAGTGACACAGGGTCATACAATGAGCAGTTCTTC.

V and J are TRBV6-1 and TRBJ1-4; no reliable D call. The CDR3 is 12 residues long. Trimming took off 0 bases at V and 10 bases at J, with 6 bases between the two ends. Germline values: CDR1 MNHNS, CDR2 SASEGT. The CDR3 loop is CASSEAKGKLFF. The CDR3 DNA reads as TGTGCCAGCAGTGAAGCTAAGGGAAAACTGTTTTTT.

The chain joins TRBV7-9 to TRBJ1-1; 7 bases map to TRBD1. The CDR3 is 15 amino acids. Trimming took 3 bases from V and 3 from J; bases not matched to a gene: 7. The germline V gene has CDR1 SEHNR and CDR2 FQNEAQ (reference sequence). CDR3 nucleotides: TGTGCCAGCAGCTTGCTGCAGGGGGGGGACACTGAAGCTTTCTTT. It yields the protein CASSLLQGGDTEAFF.

This clone was recorded a few times. The chain is built from TRBV28 and TRBJ2-5, with TRBD2 identical over 7 bases. V lost 2 bases, J lost 4 bases, and 4 bases stayed unmatched. Germline V gene data show CDR1 as MDHEN and CDR2 as SYDVKM. CDR3 length equals 14 residues. CDR3 sequence: CASSLGGGRETQYF. As DNA, the CDR3 is TGTGCCAGCAGTTTAGGGGGGGGACGAGAGACCCAGTACTTC. Combining the CDR3 with reference TRBV28 and TRBJ2-5 gives the whole variable domain DVKVTQSSRYLVKRTGEKVFLECVQDMDHENMFWYRQDPGLGLRLIYFSYDVKMKEKGDIPEGYSVSREKKERFSLILESASTNQTSMYLCASSLGGGRETQYFGPGTRLLVL.

The DNA for the CDR3 is TGTGCCAGCAGAGGAATCAGCTACGAGCAGTACTTC. This sequence encodes CASRGISYEQYF. V usage is TRBV27 and J usage is TRBJ2-7; D not resolved. Trimming cost V 6 bases and J 3 bases, with 9 bases left between them. This CDR3 contains 12 residues. Germline assignment: CDR1 MNHEY and CDR2 SMNVEV (reference sequence).

The chain has TRBV6-5 and TRBJ1-6; TRBD1 matches at 10 bases. The CDR3 consists of 15 residues. Germline values: CDR1 MNHEY, CDR2 SVGAGI. V was pared by 6 bases and J by 7 bases, with 6 bases of the junction left unmatched. CDR3 region: CASRRPGQGNSPLHF. For the CDR3, the DNA is TGTGCCAGCAGACGCCCGGGACAGGGGAATTCACCCCTCCACTTT.

This chain links TRBV9 with TRBJ1-4, with TRBD1 identical over 7 bases. J gave up 8 bases and V 4 bases, and 14 bases lay outside the gene matches. This CDR3 comprises 16 residues. Germline V CDR1 and CDR2: SGDLS, YYNGEE. CDR3: CASSPGATGSFEKLFF. CDR3 bases: TGTGCCAGCAGCCCAGGGGCGACAGGGAGTTTCGAAAAACTGTTTTTT.

CDR3 protein: CASSEGDSPLHF. The CDR3 DNA reads as TGTGCCAGCAGTGAAGGTGATTCACCCCTCCACTTT. The genes are TRBV25-1 and TRBJ1-6; D is uncertain. This CDR3 comprises 12 residues. V was clipped by 2 bases and J by 8 bases, with 4 bases between them. Germline CDR1 reads MGHDK; CDR2 reads SYGVNS.

CDR3 sequence (DNA): TGTGCCAGCAGCTCCCTCGGGACTTTGAGCTCCTACAATGAGCAGTTCTTC. Translating it yields CASSSLGTLSSYNEQFF. The chain employs TRBV7-9 and TRBJ2-1; TRBD2 is a possible D gene (6 bases). V was pared by 4 bases and J by 0 bases, with 16 bases between. This CDR3 contains 17 residues. CDR1 is SEHNR, CDR2 FQNEAQ, per germline (reference sequence).

The V gene is TRBV7-9, the J gene TRBJ2-1; D is perhaps TRBD2 (5 bases). CDR3 length: 12 amino acids. In germline, CDR1 is SEHNR, CDR2 FQNEAQ (reference sequence). V was trimmed by 2 bases and J by 15 bases, leaving 14 bases between them. CDR3 in amino acids: CASSLTGEGRFF. DNA for the CDR3: TGTGCCAGCAGCTTAACTGGAGAGGGTCGGTTCTTC. Full variable domain (missing parts from reference TRBV7-9 and TRBJ2-1): DTGVSQNPRHKITKRGQNVTFRCDPISEHNRLYWYRQTLGQGPEFLTYFQNEAQLEKSRLLSDRFSAERPKGSFSTLEIQRTEQGDSAMYLCASSLTGEGRFFGPGTRLTVL.

In this sample, this clone turned up once. The chain carries TRBV6-1 and TRBJ2-3; either TRBD1 or TRBD2 may supply D (5 bases each). Germline loops: CDR1 MNHNS, CDR2 SASEGT. This CDR3 has 15 residues. Trimming shortened V by 0 bases and J by 4 bases, and 11 bases separated the two germline ends. The CDR3 DNA is TGTGCCAGCAGTGAAGCGCTATGGGGGTCAGATACGCAGTATTTT. It translates to CASSEALWGSDTQYF.

This chain links TRBV12-3 or TRBV12-4 with TRBJ1-1, with 7 nucleotides matching TRBD1. J gave up 6 bases and V 5 bases, and 6 bases lay outside the gene matches. This CDR3 has 13 amino acids. The CDR3 DNA sequence: TGTGCCAGCAGTCAAGGGACAGTTGCTGAAGCTTTCTTT. Its translation is CASSQGTVAEAFF.

The chain links TRBV7-9 to TRBJ1-5; D is perhaps TRBD1 (6 bases). Germline CDR1 and CDR2: SEHNR and FQNEAQ (reference sequence). The CDR3 has 15 amino acids. V gave up 1 base and J gave up 1 base, with 8 bases separating them. CDR3 sequence reads: CASSLGTVSNQPQHF. DNA of the CDR3: TGTGCCAGCAGCTTAGGGACAGTAAGCAATCAGCCCCAGCATTTT.

This sequence joins TRBV6-1 and TRBJ2-1; D might be TRBD1 or TRBD2, each matching 5 bases. V dropped 1 base and J dropped 2 bases, with 15 bases sitting between them. The CDR3 is 17 amino acids. CDR1 MNHNS and CDR2 SASEGT come from the germline V gene. This chain's CDR3 is CASSEGYGTQTYNEQFF. CDR3 DNA sequence: TGTGCCAGCAGTGAAGGGTATGGGACGCAAACCTACAATGAGCAGTTCTTC.